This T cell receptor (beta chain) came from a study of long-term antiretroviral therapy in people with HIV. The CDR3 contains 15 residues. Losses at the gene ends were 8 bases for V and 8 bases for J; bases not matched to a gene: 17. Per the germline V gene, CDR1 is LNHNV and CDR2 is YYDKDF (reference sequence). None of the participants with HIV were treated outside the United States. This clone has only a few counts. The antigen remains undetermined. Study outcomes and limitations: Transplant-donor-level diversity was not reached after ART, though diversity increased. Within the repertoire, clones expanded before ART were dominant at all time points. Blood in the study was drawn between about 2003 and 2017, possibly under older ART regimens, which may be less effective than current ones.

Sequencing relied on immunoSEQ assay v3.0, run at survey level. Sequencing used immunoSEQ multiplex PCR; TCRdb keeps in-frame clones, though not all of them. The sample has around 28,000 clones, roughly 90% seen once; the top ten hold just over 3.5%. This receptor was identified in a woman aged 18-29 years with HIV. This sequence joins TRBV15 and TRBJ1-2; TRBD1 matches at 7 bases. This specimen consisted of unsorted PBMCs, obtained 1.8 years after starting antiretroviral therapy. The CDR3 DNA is TGTGCCACCCGACTCGACAGGGTCGAGGCCGGGGGCTACACCTTC. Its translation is CATRLDRVEAGGYTF. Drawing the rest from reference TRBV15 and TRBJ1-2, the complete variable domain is DAMVIQNPRYQVTQFGKPVTLSCSQTLNHNVMYWYQQKSSQAPKLLFHYYDKDFNNEADTPDNFQSRRPNTSFCFLDIRSPGLGDTAMYLCATRLDRVEAGGYTFGSGTRLTVV.